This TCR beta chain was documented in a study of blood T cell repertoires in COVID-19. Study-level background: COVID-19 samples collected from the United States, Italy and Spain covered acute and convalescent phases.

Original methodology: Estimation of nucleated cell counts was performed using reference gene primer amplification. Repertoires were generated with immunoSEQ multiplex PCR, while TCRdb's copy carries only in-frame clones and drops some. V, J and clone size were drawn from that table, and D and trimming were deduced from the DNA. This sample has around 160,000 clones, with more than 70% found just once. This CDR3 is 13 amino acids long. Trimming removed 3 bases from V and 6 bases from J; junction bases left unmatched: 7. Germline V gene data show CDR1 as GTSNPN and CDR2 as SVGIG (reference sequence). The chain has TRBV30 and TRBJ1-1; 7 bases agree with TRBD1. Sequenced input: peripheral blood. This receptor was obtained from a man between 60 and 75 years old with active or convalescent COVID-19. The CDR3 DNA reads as TGTGCCTGGAGCGGACAGGTCATCGCTGAAGCTTTCTTT. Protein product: CAWSGQVIAEAFF.